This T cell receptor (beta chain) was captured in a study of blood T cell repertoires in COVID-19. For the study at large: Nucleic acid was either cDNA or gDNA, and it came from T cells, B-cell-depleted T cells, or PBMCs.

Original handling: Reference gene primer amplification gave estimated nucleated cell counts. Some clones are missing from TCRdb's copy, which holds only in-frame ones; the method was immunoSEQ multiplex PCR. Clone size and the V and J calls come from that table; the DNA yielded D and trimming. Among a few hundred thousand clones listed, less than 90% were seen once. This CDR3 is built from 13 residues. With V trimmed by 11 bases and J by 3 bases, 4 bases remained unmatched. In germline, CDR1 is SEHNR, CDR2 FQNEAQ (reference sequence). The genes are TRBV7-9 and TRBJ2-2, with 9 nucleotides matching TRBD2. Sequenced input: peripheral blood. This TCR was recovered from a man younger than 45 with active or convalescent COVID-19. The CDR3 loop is CAAGGADTGELFF. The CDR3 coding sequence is TGTGCCGCGGGGGGGGCGGACACCGGGGAGCTGTTTTTT. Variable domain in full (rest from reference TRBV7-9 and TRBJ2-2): DTGVSQNPRHKITKRGQNVTFRCDPISEHNRLYWYRQTLGQGPEFLTYFQNEAQLEKSRLLSDRFSAERPKGSFSTLEIQRTEQGDSAMYLCAAGGADTGELFFGEGSRLTVL.